Below, 6 T cell receptor beta chains from the same sample are listed, as sequenced in a study of blood T cell repertoires in COVID-19. Here immunoSEQ multiplex PCR was the method, and the copy in TCRdb shows in-frame clones only, minus some. The sample lists roughly 180,000 clones, 76% occurring once. Sequenced material: peripheral blood. The receptors come from a woman aged 45-59 years with active or convalescent COVID-19.

This clone was counted a single time. The genes are TRBV28 and TRBJ1-5; 7 bases line up with TRBD1. Trimming cost V 6 bases and J 0 bases; bases outside gene matches: 8. The CDR3 runs 16 residues. The germline V gene has CDR1 MDHEN and CDR2 SYDVKM. This CDR3 is CASRTGTDYSNQPQHF. Written as DNA, the CDR3 is TGTGCCAGCAGGACTGGGACAGACTATAGCAATCAGCCCCAGCATTTT.

This clone appeared a single time. The V and J genes are TRBV18 and TRBJ2-4, with 7 bases that match TRBD1. This CDR3 region has 18 residues. J gave up 1 base and V 1 base, and 10 bases lay outside the gene matches. Germline V gene lookup returns CDR1 KGHSH and CDR2 LQKENI. CDR3 residues: CASSPRGQAPGAKNIQYF. In DNA form, the CDR3 reads TGTGCCAGCTCACCACGTGGACAGGCCCCTGGGGCCAAAAACATTCAGTACTTC.

The chain joins TRBV28 to TRBJ2-2; TRBD2 agrees at 12 bases. Germline V gives CDR1 MDHEN, CDR2 SYDVKM. The V and J ends lost 5 bases and 6 bases, in that order; junction bases with no gene match: 4. The CDR3 runs 15 residues. CDR3 sequence: CASSTLAGGPGELFF. CDR3 in DNA: TGTGCCAGCAGTACTCTAGCGGGAGGGCCCGGGGAGCTGTTTTTT.

The V call is TRBV25-1, the J call TRBJ2-5; 9 nucleotides agree with TRBD2. CDR3 length: 16 residues. Per the germline V gene, CDR1 is MGHDK and CDR2 is SYGVNS. V gave up 3 bases and J gave up 2 bases; unmatched junction bases: 7. DNA of the CDR3: TGTGCCAGCAGTGACGGGGCGCTAGCGGGACAAGAGACCCAGTACTTC. Translating it yields CASSDGALAGQETQYF.

This clone has a single count. The chain combines TRBV5-1 with TRBJ1-3, with a weak D call TRBD1 (5 bases). Trimming took off 2 bases at V and 0 bases at J, with 15 bases between the two ends. Germline-derived CDR1 and CDR2 are SGHRS and YFSETQ. The CDR3 runs to 17 residues. CDR3 DNA: TGCGCCAGCAGCTTCGGCGGGGACGGCCGCTCTGGAAACACCATATATTTT. Its translation is CASSFGGDGRSGNTIYF.

This clone showed up many times. The rearrangement joins TRBV7-2 to TRBJ2-5, with 9 bases matching TRBD2. In germline, CDR1 is SGHTA, CDR2 FQGNSA. The trim removed 3 bases at V and 1 base at J, leaving 6 bases unmatched. The CDR3 covers 16 residues. The CDR3 DNA follows: TGTGCCAGCAGCTTGGGGCGTAGCGGGGGCCAAGAGACCCAGTACTTC. Amino acids: CASSLGRSGGQETQYF.